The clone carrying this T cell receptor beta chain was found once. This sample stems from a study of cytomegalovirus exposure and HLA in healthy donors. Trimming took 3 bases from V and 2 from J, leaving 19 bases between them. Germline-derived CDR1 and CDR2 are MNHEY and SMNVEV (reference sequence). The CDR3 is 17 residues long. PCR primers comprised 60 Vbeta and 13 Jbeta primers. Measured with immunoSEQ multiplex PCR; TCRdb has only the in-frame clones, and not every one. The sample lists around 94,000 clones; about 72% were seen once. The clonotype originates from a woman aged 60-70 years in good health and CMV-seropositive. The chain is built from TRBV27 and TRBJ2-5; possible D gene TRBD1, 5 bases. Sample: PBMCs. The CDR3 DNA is TGTGCCAGCAGTTTCCAGGGAATGAGCAAGACTCAAGAGACCCAGTACTTC. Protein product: CASSFQGMSKTQETQYF.